A selection of T cell receptor beta chains follows, all from one sample in a study of T cell responses to AZD1222 COVID-19 vaccine. Only in-frame clones appear in the TCRdb table, and some are missing; sequencing was by immunoSEQ multiplex PCR. The table records about 15,000 clones, 88% of them present only once. The sample in question was peripheral blood, obtained 28 days after the second AZD1222 dose. These receptors came from an adult who received the AZD1222 COVID-19 vaccine. CDR3s include the opening cysteine and the closing phenylalanine or tryptophan. The D gene is left open where the match is weak. The size of a clone is reported for some rows only, either as once, few or many, or as a class for expanded clones.

d_call,j_call,v_call,clone_size,cdr3_aa,cdr3_nt
.,TRBJ2-3,TRBV4-1,.,CASSQEFLGGSWETDTQYF,TGCGCCAGCAGCCAAGAGTTTCTCGGAGGGAGTTGGGAGACAGATACGCAGTATTTT
.,TRBJ2-5,TRBV5-1,.,CASSLLQMQETQYF,TGCGCCAGCAGTCTTCTGCAGATGCAAGAGACCCAGTACTTC
TRBD1,TRBJ1-1,TRBV6-2/TRBV6-3,.,CASRPRQGARMNTEAFF,TGTGCCAGCAGACCTCGACAGGGGGCCCGGATGAACACTGAAGCTTTCTTT
.,TRBJ2-2,TRBV3-1/TRBV3-2,.,CASSQGLNTGELFF,TGTGCCAGCAGCCAAGGTCTGAACACCGGGGAGCTGTTTTTT
TRBD2,TRBJ2-1,TRBV7-3,few,CASSLGSGKLDEQFF,TGTGCCAGCAGCTTAGGTAGCGGGAAGTTAGATGAGCAGTTCTTC
.,TRBJ1-2,TRBV7-9,.,CASSPPGTLWRGYTF,TGTGCCAGCAGCCCCCCCGGGACCCTATGGCGTGGCTACACCTTC
.,TRBJ2-6,TRBV7-2,once,CASSLVGGAGANVLTF,TGTGCCAGCAGCTTAGTGGGGGGCGCAGGGGCCAACGTCCTGACTTTC
.,TRBJ1-1,TRBV9,.,CASSEQNTEAFF,TGTGCCAGCAGCGAGCAGAACACTGAAGCTTTCTTT
.,TRBJ2-3,TRBV9,.,CASSGRWGGTDTQYF,TGTGCCAGCAGCGGGCGTTGGGGGGGCACAGATACGCAGTATTTT
.,TRBJ1-4,TRBV2,.,CATTGTPNGEKLFF,TGTGCCACGACCGGGACTCCTAATGGGGAAAAACTGTTTTTT
.,TRBJ2-1,TRBV18,.,CASSPRGQGLIGTTYNEQFF,TGTGCCAGCTCACCAAGGGGTCAAGGATTGATCGGCACAACCTACAATGAGCAGTTCTTC
.,TRBJ2-3,TRBV7-9,.,CASSPAGDTQYF,TGTGCCAGCAGCCCCGCGGGGGATACGCAGTATTTT
TRBD2,TRBJ2-7,TRBV7-7,.,CASSLKTSGRPYELYEQYF,TGTGCTAGCAGCTTGAAGACTAGCGGGAGGCCTTACGAACTTTACGAGCAGTACTTC
TRBD2,TRBJ2-1,TRBV4-2,.,CASTPGGYEQFF,TGTGCCAGCACCCCGGGGGGGTATGAGCAGTTCTTC
.,TRBJ2-7,TRBV12-1,.,CASNGGLALGGRDEQYF,TGTGCCAGCAATGGTGGGCTAGCCCTGGGAGGAAGGGACGAGCAGTACTTC
TRBD2,TRBJ2-1,TRBV19,few,CASSTTGGGEQFF,TGTGCCAGTAGTACTACAGGCGGGGGAGAGCAGTTCTTC
TRBD1,TRBJ2-7,TRBV28,.,CASTYRDRGIEQYF,TGTGCCAGCACTTACCGGGACAGGGGCATCGAGCAGTACTTC
.,TRBJ1-3,TRBV6-2/TRBV6-3,once,CASSYSAGNTIYF,TGTGCCAGCAGTTACTCGGCGGGAAACACCATATATTTT
.,TRBJ2-5,TRBV4-1,.,CASSQDFAGPKETQYF,TGCGCCAGCAGCCAAGATTTCGCGGGGCCCAAAGAGACCCAGTACTTC
TRBD1,TRBJ2-5,TRBV5-6,.,CASSLGQGSQETQYF,TGTGCCAGCAGCTTGGGACAGGGTTCTCAAGAGACCCAGTACTTC
.,TRBJ2-7,TRBV19,.,CASSQGFYEQYF,TGTGCCAGTAGTCAGGGTTTCTACGAGCAGTACTTC
.,TRBJ2-3,TRBV7-3,.,CASSLSGSTDTQYF,TGTGCCAGCAGCTTGAGCGGGAGCACAGATACGCAGTATTTT
.,TRBJ2-7,TRBV19,.,CASSISGAYEQYF,TGTGCCAGTAGTATATCAGGGGCCTACGAGCAGTACTTC
.,TRBJ2-3,TRBV28,once,CASITPSTDTQYF,TGTGCCAGCATTACGCCCAGCACAGATACGCAGTATTTT
.,TRBJ2-7,TRBV7-2,.,CASSLTLTGRDEQYF,TGTGCCAGCAGCTTAACCCTGACAGGGAGGGACGAGCAGTACTTC
.,TRBJ1-1,TRBV7-2,.,CASSLDLGGHTEAFF,TGTGCCAGCAGTCTAGACTTAGGGGGGCACACTGAAGCTTTCTTT
.,TRBJ1-5,TRBV7-2,.,CASSLGVNQPQHF,TGTGCCAGCAGCTTAGGGGTCAATCAGCCCCAGCATTTT